This TCR beta chain was retrieved from a study of T cells after yellow fever vaccination. Across the study: Low-cell-number fractions underwent preparation using SMART-Seq v4 Ultra Low Input. Study-level points and caveats: The study re-detected most primary-vaccination clones after the booster (roughly 96% CD4, around 89% CD8).

The authors made TCR cDNA by 5'RACE template switching, adding a universal primer site and UMIs. TCRdb reanalysed the 5' RACE reads using MiXCR and keeps one entry per CDR3 protein. This table holds hundreds of thousands of distinct CDR3 sequences, about 15% found once. This CDR3 contains 17 residues. This clonotype was seen a handful of times. The antigen remains undetermined. The sequencing here drew on PBMCs, taken roughly 5 days after the first yellow fever vaccination. The chain recombines TRBV21-1 with TRBJ2-3; the tabulated D call, TRBD2, remains unverified against the DNA. TRBV21-1 is flagged as a pseudogene. The source is a man aged 18 to 30 who received the YFV17D yellow fever vaccine. Here the CDR3 DNA reads TGTGCCAGCAGCAAAGGTGTAGCGGGGGGGCAGACAGATACGCAGTATTTT. It translates to CASSKGVAGGQTDTQYF.